This T cell receptor beta chain was sequenced in a study of response to subunit inactivated influenza vaccine. This clonotype has at least ten counts. The target antigen is unknown. At one boundary the junction diverges from the germline segment, which might be a read error. Study results and limitations: Few additional T cells are recruited per seasonal influenza vaccination, authors suggested.

The germline gives CDR1 MNHEY, CDR2 SVGEGT. This CDR3 has 14 residues. From the RT-PCR reads, TCRdb called clonotypes with MiXCR, one entry per CDR3 protein. The repertoire holds some 480,000 distinct CDR3 sequences, with about 10% as singletons. The gene calls are TRBV6-2 or TRBV6-3 and TRBJ1-5, with a possible D match to TRBD1 (6 bases). This receptor was identified in a man aged 50-59 years who received an inactivated influenza vaccine. The specimen was PBMCs from blood, collected more than 35 days after vaccination. The CDR3: CASSSLGGKQPQHF. Written as DNA, the CDR3 is TGTGCCAGCAGTTCCTTGGGGGGCAAGCAGCCCCAGCATTTT.